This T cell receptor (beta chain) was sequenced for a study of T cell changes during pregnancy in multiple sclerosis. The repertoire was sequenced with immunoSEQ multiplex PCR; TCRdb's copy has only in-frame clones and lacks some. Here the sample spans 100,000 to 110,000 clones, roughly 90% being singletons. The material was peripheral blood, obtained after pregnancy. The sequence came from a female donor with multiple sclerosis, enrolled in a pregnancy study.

In nucleotides, the CDR3 is TGTGCCAGCAGCACCCGTAATAGCCTAGTATACAATGAGCAGTTCTTC. It codes for CASSTRNSLVYNEQFF. The chain combines TRBV9 with TRBJ2-1; D not certain. The length of the CDR3 is 16 residues. Germline V CDR1 and CDR2: SGDLS, YYNGEE. V lost 4 bases to trimming and J lost 4 bases, with 18 bases between them.